These 4 T cell receptor beta chains came from one sample sequenced in a study of OX40 agonist ivuxolimab in advanced cancers. TCRdb keeps only in-frame clones here, not all; method: immunoSEQ multiplex PCR. The sample comprises 65,000 to 80,000 clones, just under 95% of which are singletons, and about 10% rests with the top ten. The material was CD4+ or CD8+ T cells sorted from blood, obtained in a trial of the OX40 agonist ivuxolimab. The receptors stem from an adult with an advanced solid tumor such as melanoma, head and neck, liver or kidney cancer.

The chain recombines TRBV9 with TRBJ1-1, with a tentative D call TRBD1 (6 bases). CDR3 length: 15 amino acids. Trimming stripped 3 bases from V and 1 base from J, with 13 bases between. The germline V gene has CDR1 SGDLS and CDR2 YYNGEE. The CDR3 sequence: CASSARTAPNTEAFF. CDR3 bases: TGTGCCAGCAGCGCCAGGACAGCTCCGAACACTGAAGCTTTCTTT.

The gene calls are TRBV2 and TRBJ2-2; TRBD1 matches 7 bases. CDR1 is SNHLY, CDR2 FYNNEI, per germline. V was clipped by 8 bases and J by 0 bases; unmatched bases: 9. CDR3 length: 16 residues. The CDR3 bases are TGTGCCAGCCTACGGACCGGGACAGCGAACACCGGGGAGCTGTTTTTT. Translation gives CASLRTGTANTGELFF.

The V and J genes are TRBV5-1 and TRBJ2-1; D not resolved. The CDR3 loop spans 15 amino acids. Germline V CDR1 and CDR2: SGHRS, YFSETQ. Trimming took 0 bases from V and 8 from J, leaving 15 bases between them. CDR3 amino acids: CASSLGGYSLDEQFF. The CDR3 DNA is TGCGCCAGCAGCTTGGGGGGATACAGCCTCGATGAGCAGTTCTTC.

The chain has TRBV5-1 and TRBJ1-1; D is uncertain. Trimming took off 3 bases at V and 0 bases at J, with 12 bases between the two ends. This CDR3 spans 15 amino acids. Germline V gene lookup returns CDR1 SGHRS and CDR2 YFSETQ. The CDR3 nucleotides read TGCGCCAGCAGCTGGACGACGGAAGTGAACACTGAAGCTTTCTTT. Translation: CASSWTTEVNTEAFF. Based on the CDR3 plus reference TRBV5-1 and TRBJ1-1, the full variable domain is KAGVTQTPRYLIKTRGQQVTLSCSPISGHRSVSWYQQTPGQGLQFLFEYFSETQRNKGNFPGRFSGRQFSNSRSEMNVSTLELGDSALYLCASSWTTEVNTEAFFGQGTRLTVV.